The source of this TCR beta chain is a study of blood T cell repertoires in COVID-19. About the research overall: Samples taken during acute and convalescent COVID-19 were collected in the United States, Italy and Spain. T cells, B-cell-depleted T cells, or PBMCs supplied cDNA or gDNA.

Repertoires were generated with immunoSEQ multiplex PCR, while TCRdb's copy carries only in-frame clones and drops some. Counted here are under 350,000 clones, more than 85% occurring once; the ten biggest clones make up approximately 4.6%. This clone was found once. CDR3 length equals 15 residues. V was cut by 3 bases and J by 1 base, with 14 bases left in between. Germline CDR1 and CDR2: SGHKS and YYEKEE (reference sequence). This chain links TRBV5-5 with TRBJ2-7; TRBD2 might be the D (7 bases). The TCR was taken from a man aged 40-49 years with acute or convalescent COVID-19. Sequenced material: peripheral blood. The CDR3: CASSYGGLISYEQYF. In DNA, the CDR3 is TGTGCCAGCAGCTACGGGGGGCTAATATCCTACGAGCAGTACTTC.